The 20 T cell receptor beta chains in this list originate from one sample, sequenced in a study of CD8+CD57+ T cells in acquired aplastic anemia. Both TCR beta VDJ combination and CDR3 sequence profiling were carried out. Genomic DNA was the template for this profiling. Using its own MiXCR run on the reads, TCRdb lists one record per CDR3 protein. The repertoire includes about 190,000 distinct CDR3 sequences, roughly half of them detected once, and approximately 15% sits in the top ten. Input material: sorted CD4+, CD8+, or CD8+CD57+ T cells (not recorded which) from PBMCs. Receptors originate from a human donor in good health, serving as a control.

The CDR3 is CASSDASYRTEAFF. The CDR3 nucleotides read TGTGCCAGCAGTGATGCCTCCTATAGGACTGAAGCTTTCTTT. The chain joins TRBV2 to TRBJ1-1, with unresolved D. Trimming pared 3 bases from V and 5 bases from J, leaving 13 bases between. Germline V lookup: CDR1 SNHLY, CDR2 FYNNEI. This CDR3 region has 14 residues.

In its sample, this clonotype was seen once. A much larger clone lies a single base off, so this may be a read error. CDR3 loop: CATGQASTDTQYF. CDR3 coding DNA: TGTGCCACGGGACAGGCTAGCACAGATACGCAGTATTTT. V and J are TRBV24-1 and TRBJ2-3, with 8 bases matching TRBD1. Per germline, CDR1 KGHDR and CDR2 SFDVKD. CDR3 size: 13 residues. Losses at the gene ends were 10 bases for V and 0 bases for J; bases not matched to a gene: 2.

This clonotype came up many times. The chain joins TRBV6-5 to TRBJ1-1, with D maybe TRBD1 (6 bases). The germline V gene has CDR1 MNHEY and CDR2 SVGAGI. Deletions cut 5 bases from V and 4 bases from J, with 17 bases between. The CDR3 is 15 amino acids. CDR3 sequence (DNA): TGTGCCAGCAGTAACATGGACAGCCTCGGCACTGAAGCTTTCTTT. Translated, it gives CASSNMDSLGTEAFF.

V gene TRBV5-1 combines with J gene TRBJ1-6; D is unresolved. This CDR3 has 14 amino acids. Germline values: CDR1 SGHRS, CDR2 YFSETQ. Trimming stripped 4 bases from V and 10 bases from J, with 15 bases between. In nucleotides, the CDR3 is TGCGCCAGCAGCCCGGACTTAGCGGGGTCACCCCTCCACTTT. Translation gives CASSPDLAGSPLHF.

The rearrangement joins TRBV14 to TRBJ1-1, with D hard to call. CDR1 is SGHDN and CDR2 is FVKESK in the germline V gene. The CDR3 has 13 amino acids. Trimming took off 2 bases at V and 1 base at J, with 5 bases between the two ends. CDR3 coding DNA: TGTGCCAGCAGCCAACTGTGGAACACTGAAGCTTTCTTT. It specifies CASSQLWNTEAFF.

This clonotype appeared many times. The genes are TRBV5-4 and TRBJ2-7; D could derive from TRBD1 or TRBD2 (5 bases each). CDR1 is SGHNT and CDR2 is YYREEE in the germline V gene (reference sequence). The CDR3 has 16 amino acids. V dropped 0 bases and J dropped 0 bases, with 13 bases sitting between them. In DNA form, the CDR3 reads TGTGCCAGCAGCTTGGGGGGGTATGGGGCCTCCTACGAGCAGTACTTC. Protein product: CASSLGGYGASYEQYF. The full variable domain, rest sourced from reference TRBV5-4 and TRBJ2-7, is ETGVTQSPTHLIKTRGQQVTLRCSSQSGHNTVSWYQQALGQGPQFIFQYYREEENGRGNFPPRFSGLQFPNYSSELNVNALELDDSALYLCASSLGGYGASYEQYFGPGTRLTVT.

This clonotype was recorded at least ten times. This rearrangement joins TRBV19 to TRBJ1-6, with TRBD1 matching over 8 bases. This CDR3 comprises 14 residues. Germline V gene sequence: CDR1 LNHDA, CDR2 SQIVND (reference sequence). The V segment lost 5 bases and the J segment 7 bases; nucleotides outside the gene matches: 4. The CDR3 loop is CASSPGGKNSPLHF. DNA for the CDR3: TGTGCCAGTAGTCCAGGGGGCAAGAATTCACCCCTCCACTTT.

This clonotype was seen repeatedly, ten times or more. The chain carries TRBV6-1 and TRBJ2-7, with 7 bases that match TRBD2. The CDR3 has 15 residues. With 8 bases clipped from V and 4 bases from J, the junction kept 14 bases outside the gene matches. Germline V gene data show CDR1 as MNHNS and CDR2 as SASEGT. The CDR3 DNA reads as TGTGCCAGCTCATACGGGGGGACCAATTCGTACGAGCAGTACTTC. The encoded protein is CASSYGGTNSYEQYF.

This clonotype has a handful of counts. The V gene is TRBV30, the J gene TRBJ2-1, with D possibly being TRBD1 or TRBD2 (6 bases each). The CDR3 loop spans 12 amino acids. V lost 2 bases, J lost 15 bases, and 17 bases lay in between. Per the germline V gene, CDR1 is GTSNPN and CDR2 is SVGIG (reference sequence). The CDR3 nucleotides read TGTGCCTGGAGTTCAGGAGGGGGACCTCGGTTCTTC. Residues: CAWSSGGGPRFF.

In its sample, this clonotype was seen many times. The chain recombines TRBV20-1 with TRBJ1-2; perhaps TRBD1 as D (6 bases). The CDR3 length is 17 residues. Between the trimmed V and J ends, which lost 0 bases and 5 bases, there was a span of 22 bases. The V gene's germline CDR1 is DFQATT and CDR2 SNEGSKA (reference sequence). The DNA for the CDR3 is TGCAGTGCTAGAGATACCCCAGTAGGGGGATCCGGGTATGGCTACACCTTC. This codes for CSARDTPVGGSGYGYTF.

This chain connects TRBV20-1 to TRBJ1-4; 7 bases align to TRBD1. CDR3 length: 13 amino acids. V lost 3 bases and J lost 5; bases outside the gene matches: 3. Germline CDR1 DFQATT, CDR2 SNEGSKA (reference sequence). The CDR3: CSASQQGNEKLFF. Here the CDR3 DNA reads TGCAGTGCTAGTCAACAGGGGAATGAAAAACTGTTTTTT.

The genes are TRBV7-2 and TRBJ2-7, with 10 nucleotides matching TRBD1. CDR3 size: 15 residues. CDR1 and CDR2 from the germline V gene are SGHTA and FQGNSA. Unmatched junction bases numbered 4, after V lost 0 bases and J lost 5 bases. As DNA, the CDR3 is TGTGCCAGCAGCTTAGCGACAGGGGGCGATAACGAGCAGTACTTC. As protein: CASSLATGGDNEQYF.

The chain has TRBV24-1 and TRBJ1-3, with 8 bases that match TRBD1. The length of the CDR3 is 16 residues. Trimming cost V 3 bases and J 2 bases; bases outside gene matches: 5. CDR1 KGHDR and CDR2 SFDVKD come from the germline V gene. The CDR3 DNA sequence: TGTGCCACCAGTGATGGGAGGACAGGGACTGGAAACACCATATATTTT. Translation gives CATSDGRTGTGNTIYF.

Notes on this clonotype: A read error may explain this, as a much larger clone is one base away. The rearrangement links TRBV5-1 to TRBJ1-3, with 9 bases fitting TRBD1. CDR3 length: 18 residues. From germline, CDR1 is SGHRS and CDR2 YFSETQ. CDR3 DNA sequence: TGCGCCGGCAGCCCCGGACAGGGGTTACTCACCTCTGGAAACACCATATATTTT. It is translated as CAGSPGQGLLTSGNTIYF.

This sequence joins TRBV5-1 and TRBJ1-4; 9 nucleotides line up with TRBD1. Germline trimming cut 0 bases from V and 5 bases from J; bases unmatched to any gene: 5. Germline V gives CDR1 SGHRS, CDR2 YFSETQ. This CDR3 contains 16 residues. In DNA, the CDR3 is TGCGCCAGCAGCTTGGGACAGGGGGTTGCGAATGAAAAACTGTTTTTT. Protein: CASSLGQGVANEKLFF.

V gene TRBV11-2 combines with J gene TRBJ2-7, with TRBD1 identical over 10 bases. Germline CDR1 SGHAT, CDR2 FQNNGV. The CDR3 loop spans 8 amino acids. The DNA for the CDR3 is TGTGCCGTTCGGACAGGGGGCGTC. Translation: CAVRTGGV.

This clonotype was seen only a few times. The gene calls are TRBV18 and TRBJ1-4; D ambiguous. Germline CDR1 is KGHSH and CDR2 is LQKENI. Trimming cost V 3 bases and J 6 bases, with 14 bases left between them. The CDR3 runs to 15 residues. The CDR3 loop is CASSPRGKVDEKLFF. CDR3 coding DNA: TGTGCCAGCTCACCGCGGGGAAAGGTTGATGAAAAACTGTTTTTT.

This clonotype was counted between two and nine times. The chain links TRBV28 to TRBJ2-1; the D gene is possibly TRBD2 (6 bases). Germline lookup yields CDR1 MDHEN and CDR2 SYDVKM. V was shortened by 2 bases and J by 6 bases, with 14 bases between the two germline ends. The CDR3 spans 15 residues. The CDR3 nucleotides are TGTGCCAGCAGTTTACTCATGAAGACTAGCAATGAGCAGTTCTTC. Protein sequence: CASSLLMKTSNEQFF.

This clonotype was recorded at least ten times. The chain uses TRBV3-2 and TRBJ2-3; the D call of TRBD1 is as the table states it, not checked on the DNA. TRBV3-2 is described as a pseudogene. The CDR3 is 13 amino acids. The CDR3, as DNA: TGTGCCATCGCCGGGACAGGGGGTTATACGCAGTATTTT. Translation gives CAIAGTGGYTQYF.

The rearrangement joins TRBV24-1 to TRBJ2-1; unclear D gene. Germline CDR1 and CDR2: KGHDR and SFDVKD. Trimming stripped 1 base from V and 10 bases from J, with 4 bases between. The CDR3 contains 11 residues. The DNA for the CDR3 is TGTGCCACCAGTGATTTTGGAGAGCAGTTCTTC. Translating it yields CATSDFGEQFF.